The 20 T cell receptor beta chains below were found in one sample sequenced in a study of blood T cell repertoires in COVID-19. The method was immunoSEQ multiplex PCR; TCRdb's version includes in-frame clones alone and lacks a portion of them. The sample gives 65,000 to 90,000 clones, 70% to 80% of which show up once; about 26% is in the top ten. The sample consisted of peripheral blood. These TCRs come from a man between 60 and 75 years old with active or convalescent COVID-19.

This clone was picked up a small number of times. The chain has TRBV5-5 and TRBJ1-6; 7 bases fit TRBD1. The CDR3 runs 14 residues. CDR1 is SGHKS and CDR2 is YYEKEE in the germline V gene (reference sequence). The ends lost 1 base at V and 9 bases at J; junction bases unmatched: 4. The CDR3 DNA follows: TGTGCCAGCAGCTTGTTGGACAGGCGTTCACCCCTCCACTTT. This encodes CASSLLDRRSPLHF.

The J gene is TRBJ2-5, the V gene TRBV7-2; TRBD2 agrees at 7 bases. The CDR3 is 15 amino acids. J lost 5 bases, V lost 2 bases, and 8 bases had no gene match. Germline CDR1 reads SGHTA; CDR2 reads FQGNSA. CDR3 DNA: TGTGCCAGCAGCTTACTTCTTATGGGGGGGGAGACCCAGTACTTC. Translation gives CASSLLLMGGETQYF.

This chain connects TRBV7-2 to TRBJ1-5, with D hard to call. Germline-derived CDR1 and CDR2 are SGHTA and FQGNSA. Trimming left V 1 base short and J 6 bases short, with 10 bases between. The CDR3 runs 14 residues. CDR3 region: CASSLVFGSQPQHF. The CDR3 DNA follows: TGTGCCAGCAGCTTAGTTTTTGGGAGTCAGCCCCAGCATTTT. The complete variable domain, with remaining parts taken from reference TRBV7-2 and TRBJ1-5, reads GAGVSQSPSNKVTEKGKDVELRCDPISGHTALYWYRQSLGQGLEFLIYFQGNSAPDKSGLPSDRFSAERTGGSVSTLTIQRTQQEDSAVYLCASSLVFGSQPQHFGDGTRLSIL.

V gene TRBV6-2 or TRBV6-3 combines with J gene TRBJ2-3, with a possible D match to TRBD2 (5 bases). The germline V gene has CDR1 MNHEY and CDR2 SVGEGT. The CDR3 covers 13 residues. V gave up 0 bases and J gave up 4 bases, with 5 bases separating them. DNA for the CDR3: TGTGCCAGCAGTTACTCACTAGCAGATACGCAGTATTTT. It specifies CASSYSLADTQYF.

This chain joins TRBV9 and TRBJ1-4; D remains ambiguous. The CDR3 is 13 amino acids. Germline CDR1 SGDLS, CDR2 YYNGEE. The V gene lost 3 bases and the J gene lost 8 bases, with 11 bases spanning the gap. The DNA of the CDR3 is TGTGCCAGCAGCGGCGGGAGAGGCGAAAAACTGTTTTTT. The encoded protein is CASSGGRGEKLFF.

This sequence joins TRBV12-3 or TRBV12-4 and TRBJ1-3; weak D call: TRBD1 (5 bases). V lost 5 bases and J 0 bases, leaving 5 bases between the germline ends. The CDR3 covers 13 residues. CDR3 nucleotides: TGTGCCAGCAGTGACAGCTCTGGAAACACCATATATTTT. This encodes CASSDSSGNTIYF.

V gene TRBV29-1 combines with J gene TRBJ2-5; possible D gene TRBD2, 7 bases. V was trimmed by 8 bases and J by 4 bases, leaving 17 bases between them. CDR3 size: 13 residues. CDR1 is SQVTM and CDR2 is ANQGSEA in the germline V gene. CDR3 coding DNA: TGCAGCATTCACGGGGGGCGCGGAGAGACCCAGTACTTC. It is translated as CSIHGGRGETQYF.

The rearrangement uses TRBV27 and TRBJ1-2, with TRBD1 matching 7 bases. This CDR3 is built from 16 residues. V shed 6 bases, J shed 3 bases, and the junction held 13 bases outside the gene matches. Germline V gene sequence: CDR1 MNHEY, CDR2 SMNVEV (reference sequence). CDR3 DNA: TGTGCCAGCAGCTTCGGTACAGGGGAAGGATACTATGGCTACACCTTC. Translation: CASSFGTGEGYYGYTF.

This clone has more than one count but fewer than ten. The gene calls are TRBV5-1 and TRBJ1-6; 7 bases agree with TRBD1. Trimming took 3 bases from V and 6 from J; bases not matched to a gene: 6. Germline values: CDR1 SGHRS, CDR2 YFSETQ. The CDR3 totals 15 residues. CDR3 protein: CASSSRQGGNSPLHF. DNA of the CDR3: TGCGCCAGCAGCTCGAGACAGGGCGGTAATTCACCCCTCCACTTT.

The J gene is TRBJ2-1, the V gene TRBV9, with TRBD2 as a possible D gene (6 bases). Trimming stripped 4 bases from V and 0 bases from J, with 14 bases between. Germline V CDR1 and CDR2: SGDLS, YYNGEE. The CDR3 extends over 16 amino acids. This CDR3 is CASSRLVGPSYNEQFF. In DNA form, the CDR3 reads TGTGCCAGCAGCAGACTAGTCGGTCCCTCCTACAATGAGCAGTTCTTC. The full variable domain, completed using reference TRBV9 and TRBJ2-1, is DSGVTQTPKHLITATGQRVTLRCSPRSGDLSVYWYQQSLDQGLQFLIQYYNGEERAKGNILERFSAQQFPDLHSELNLSSLELGDSALYFCASSRLVGPSYNEQFFGPGTRLTVL.

The rearrangement links TRBV30 to TRBJ2-1, with D tentatively TRBD2 (5 bases). With 5 bases removed from V and 9 bases from J, the gap between germline ends came to 11 bases. The CDR3 is 11 amino acids. Germline CDR1 reads GTSNPN; CDR2 reads SVGIG (reference sequence). CDR3 amino acids: CAWQAEGEQFF. Here the CDR3 DNA reads TGTGCCTGGCAGGCCGAGGGTGAGCAGTTCTTC.

This chain connects TRBV6-2 or TRBV6-3 to TRBJ2-5; 10 bases are shared with TRBD2. V trimming: 5 bases; J trimming: 0 bases; junction bases outside the gene matches: 6. CDR3 length: 16 amino acids. Germline V gene sequence: CDR1 MNHEY, CDR2 SVGEGT. The DNA of the CDR3 is TGTGCCAGCAGTGGGGGACTAGCGCGGTACCAAGAGACCCAGTACTTC. Translating it yields CASSGGLARYQETQYF.

The V call is TRBV3-1 (or the pseudogene TRBV3-2), the J call TRBJ2-7; 9 positions match TRBD1. Per germline, CDR1 LGHDT and CDR2 YNNKEL (reference sequence). The CDR3 is 15 residues long. Trimming cost V 2 bases and J 3 bases; bases outside gene matches: 5. Here the CDR3 reads CASSQPSTGGYEQYF. CDR3 DNA: TGTGCCAGCAGCCAACCGTCGACAGGGGGCTACGAGCAGTACTTC.

The rearrangement joins TRBV6-6 to TRBJ1-1, with 9 nucleotides matching TRBD1. Germline V gene data show CDR1 as MNHNY and CDR2 as SVGAGI (reference sequence). Trimming took 9 bases from V and 6 from J; bases not matched to a gene: 11. The CDR3 sequence is 14 residues long. The chain's CDR3 is CASRQGVRNAEAFF. Written as DNA, the CDR3 is TGTGCCAGTAGACAGGGGGTACGTAACGCTGAAGCTTTCTTT.

This chain joins TRBV5-4 and TRBJ2-2; TRBD1 matches 8 bases. Germline loops: CDR1 SGHNT, CDR2 YYREEE (reference sequence). V lost 3 bases to trimming and J lost 4 bases; unmatched junction nucleotides: 5. The CDR3 loop spans 15 amino acids. The CDR3 DNA sequence: TGTGCCAGCAGCTCGGGACAGGTCCTCACCGGGGAGCTGTTTTTT. This codes for CASSSGQVLTGELFF.

The rearrangement links TRBV5-1 to TRBJ1-1; 7 bases line up with TRBD1. Germline CDR1 and CDR2: SGHRS and YFSETQ. This CDR3 region has 14 residues. The V segment lost 3 bases and the J segment 5 bases; nucleotides outside the gene matches: 7. CDR3: CASSSGQPQTEAFF. Here the CDR3 DNA reads TGCGCCAGCAGCTCGGGACAGCCGCAGACTGAAGCTTTCTTT. Combining the CDR3 with reference TRBV5-1 and TRBJ1-1 gives the whole variable domain KAGVTQTPRYLIKTRGQQVTLSCSPISGHRSVSWYQQTPGQGLQFLFEYFSETQRNKGNFPGRFSGRQFSNSRSEMNVSTLELGDSALYLCASSSGQPQTEAFFGQGTRLTVV.

V usage is TRBV19 and J usage is TRBJ2-3; D is possibly TRBD1 (6 bases). This CDR3 is built from 15 residues. Trimming pared 5 bases from V and 0 bases from J, leaving 12 bases between. Germline V CDR1 and CDR2: LNHDA, SQIVND (reference sequence). CDR3 coding DNA: TGTGCCAGTAGTTTATACAGGGTCAGCACAGATACGCAGTATTTT. This codes for CASSLYRVSTDTQYF. The full variable domain, completed using reference TRBV19 and TRBJ2-3, is DGGITQSPKYLFRKEGQNVTLSCEQNLNHDAMYWYRQDPGQGLRLIYYSQIVNDFQKGDIAEGYSVSREKKESFPLTVTSAQKNPTAFYLCASSLYRVSTDTQYFGPGTRLTVL.

This rearrangement joins TRBV12-3 or TRBV12-4 to TRBJ1-1; 7 positions match TRBD1. This CDR3 has 13 residues. Trimming took 8 bases from V and 6 from J; bases not matched to a gene: 9. The CDR3 coding sequence is TGTGCCAGCTTCGCCACAGGGGAGGCTGAAGCTTTCTTT. It specifies CASFATGEAEAFF.

The genes are TRBV10-3 and TRBJ2-3; 9 positions agree with TRBD1. This CDR3 comprises 16 residues. Germline V lookup: CDR1 ENHRY, CDR2 SYGVKD. V was clipped by 6 bases and J by 0 bases; unmatched bases: 7. CDR3 in DNA: TGTGCCATCAGGGGGACAGGGAGTACTAGCACAGATACGCAGTATTTT. Encoded protein: CAIRGTGSTSTDTQYF.

The V gene is TRBV28, the J gene TRBJ1-5, with D possibly being TRBD1 (6 bases). Germline CDR1 reads MDHEN; CDR2 reads SYDVKM. The CDR3 length is 13 residues. Trimming cost V 8 bases and J 10 bases, with 18 bases left between them. CDR3 bases: TGTGCCAGCCAAGGACAGACACGGGGCCCCCAGCATTTT. Translated, it gives CASQGQTRGPQHF. The variable domain in full, completed from reference TRBV28 and TRBJ1-5, reads DVKVTQSSRYLVKRTGEKVFLECVQDMDHENMFWYRQDPGLGLRLIYFSYDVKMKEKGDIPEGYSVSREKKERFSLILESASTNQTSMYLCASQGQTRGPQHFGDGTRLSIL.